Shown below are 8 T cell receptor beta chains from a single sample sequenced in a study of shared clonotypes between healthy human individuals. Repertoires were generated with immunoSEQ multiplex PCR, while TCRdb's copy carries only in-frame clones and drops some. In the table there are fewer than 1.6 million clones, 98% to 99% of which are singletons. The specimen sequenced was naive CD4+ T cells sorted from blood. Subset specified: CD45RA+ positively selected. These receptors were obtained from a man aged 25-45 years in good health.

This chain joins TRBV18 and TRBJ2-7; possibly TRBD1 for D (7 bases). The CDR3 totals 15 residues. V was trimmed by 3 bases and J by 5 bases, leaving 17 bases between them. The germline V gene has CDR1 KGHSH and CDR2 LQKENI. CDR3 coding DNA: TGTGCCAGCTCACCCCAAAACAGGGGACTGGACGAGCAGTACTTC. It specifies CASSPQNRGLDEQYF.

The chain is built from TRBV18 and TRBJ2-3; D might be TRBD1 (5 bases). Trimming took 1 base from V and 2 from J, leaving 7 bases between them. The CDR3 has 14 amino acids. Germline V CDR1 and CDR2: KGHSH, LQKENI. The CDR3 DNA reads TGTGCCAGCTCACCACAGGGGTTCACAGATACGCAGTATTTT. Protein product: CASSPQGFTDTQYF.

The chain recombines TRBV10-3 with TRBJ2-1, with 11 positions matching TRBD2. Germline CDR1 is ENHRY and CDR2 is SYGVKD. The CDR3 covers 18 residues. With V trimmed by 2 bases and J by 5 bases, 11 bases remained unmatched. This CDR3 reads CAISEGWASGRQDNEQFF. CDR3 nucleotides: TGTGCCATCAGTGAGGGATGGGCTAGCGGGAGGCAAGACAATGAGCAGTTCTTC.

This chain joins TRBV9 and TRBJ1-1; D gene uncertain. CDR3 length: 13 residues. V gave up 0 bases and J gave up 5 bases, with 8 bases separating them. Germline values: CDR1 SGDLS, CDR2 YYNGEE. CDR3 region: CASSVDGFTEAFF. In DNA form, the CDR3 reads TGTGCCAGCAGCGTAGATGGATTTACTGAAGCTTTCTTT.

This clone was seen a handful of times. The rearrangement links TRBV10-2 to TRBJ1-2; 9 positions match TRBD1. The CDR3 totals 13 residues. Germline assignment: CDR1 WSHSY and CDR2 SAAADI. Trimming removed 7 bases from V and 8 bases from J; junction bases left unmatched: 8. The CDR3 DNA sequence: TGCGCCAGCACCGGGACAGGGTGGCGAGGCTACACCTTC. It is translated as CASTGTGWRGYTF.

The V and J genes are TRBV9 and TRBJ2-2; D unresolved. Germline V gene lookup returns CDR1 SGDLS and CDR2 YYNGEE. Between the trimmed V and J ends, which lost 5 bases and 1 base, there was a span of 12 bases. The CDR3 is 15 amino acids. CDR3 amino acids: CASRTTDLNTGELFF. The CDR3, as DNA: TGTGCCAGCAGAACGACGGACCTGAACACCGGGGAGCTGTTTTTT.

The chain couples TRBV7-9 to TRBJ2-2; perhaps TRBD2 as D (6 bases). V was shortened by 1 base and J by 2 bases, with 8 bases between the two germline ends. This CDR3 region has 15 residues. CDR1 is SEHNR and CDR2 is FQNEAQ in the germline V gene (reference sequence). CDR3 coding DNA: TGTGCCAGCAGCTTAGGGCGGGACAACACCGGGGAGCTGTTTTTT. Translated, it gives CASSLGRDNTGELFF.

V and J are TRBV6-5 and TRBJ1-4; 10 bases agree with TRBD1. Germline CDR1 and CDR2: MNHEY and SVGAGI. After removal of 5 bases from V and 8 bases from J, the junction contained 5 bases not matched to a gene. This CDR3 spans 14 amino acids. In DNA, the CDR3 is TGTGCCAGCAGTAGAGACAGGGGGCGGGAAAAACTGTTTTTT. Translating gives CASSRDRGREKLFF.